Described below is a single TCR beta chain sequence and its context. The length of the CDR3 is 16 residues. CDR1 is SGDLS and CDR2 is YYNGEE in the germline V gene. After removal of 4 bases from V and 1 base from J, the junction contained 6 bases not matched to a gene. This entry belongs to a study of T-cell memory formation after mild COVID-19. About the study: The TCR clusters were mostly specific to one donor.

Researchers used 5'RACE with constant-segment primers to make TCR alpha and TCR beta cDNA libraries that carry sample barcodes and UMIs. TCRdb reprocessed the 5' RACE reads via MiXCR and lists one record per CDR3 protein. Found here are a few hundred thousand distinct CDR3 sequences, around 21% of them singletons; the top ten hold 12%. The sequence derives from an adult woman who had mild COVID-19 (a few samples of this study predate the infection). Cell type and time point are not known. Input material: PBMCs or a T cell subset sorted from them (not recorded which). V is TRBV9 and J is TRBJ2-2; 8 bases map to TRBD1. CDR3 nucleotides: TGTGCCAGCAGCATTACGGACAGGGTGAACACCGGGGAGCTGTTTTTT. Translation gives CASSITDRVNTGELFF.